Given below is one TCR beta chain in context. What it recognizes is unknown. This entry belongs to a study of cytomegalovirus exposure and HLA in healthy donors. The CDR3 contains 15 residues. The junction had 14 bases not matched to a gene; V was cut back by 2 bases and J by 12 bases. The germline CDR1 and CDR2 sequences are MDHEN and SYDVKM. The study, taken as a whole, reports: Altogether, around 160 TCR beta chains were recorded as cytomegalovirus-associated. Within an earlier analysis, most TCR beta V segments proved productive either about 90% or about 30% of the time. Association of fewer than 20,000 TCR beta sequences with HLA alleles was found at 0.05 false discovery rate in a later analysis.

Both 60 Vbeta primers and 13 Jbeta primers went into the PCR. Clones were sequenced by immunoSEQ multiplex PCR, and TCRdb holds only the in-frame ones, with some missing. The repertoire holds fewer than 200,000 clones, approximately 86% seen once, with around 0.99% in the top ten. Sequencing input: PBMCs. This chain joins TRBV28 and TRBJ2-7; TRBD1 matches 9 bases. This sequence originates from a boy younger than 10 in good health and CMV-seronegative. The CDR3 nucleotides are TGTGCCAGCAGTTTACGTGGACAGGGGTATCCCAAACCGTACTTC. This encodes CASSLRGQGYPKPYF.